The 7 T cell receptor beta chains given below trace back to one sample, sequenced in a study of CD8 T cells in Susac syndrome (dated by TCRdb to the late 2010s). The library was prepared using the immunoSEQ multiplex PCR assay. RNA was extracted using the RNeasy kit, and roughly 0.5 to 1 microgram was reverse transcribed with random hexamers. The raw public reads went through TCRdb reprocessing: fastp at Q25, MiXCR clone calling, in-frame beta chains kept. Rows matching on CDR3 protein sequence are summarized as one entry with the most common DNA and genes. Recorded for this sample are about 170,000 distinct CDR3 sequences; around 96% of them occurred a single time. Of the sample, roughly 0.12% falls within the top ten clones. The sample taken for sequencing was CD4+ T cells from PBMCs. The source is a human donor with Susac syndrome.

V gene TRBV27 combines with J gene TRBJ2-3, with D perhaps being TRBD1 or TRBD2 (5 bases each). V was cut by 10 bases and J by 3 bases, with 14 bases left in between. Germline loops: CDR1 MNHEY, CDR2 SMNVEV (reference sequence). The CDR3 covers 13 residues. CDR3 sequence (DNA): TGTGCCACCCACTTGAGGGGAACAGATACGCAGTATTTT. This translates into CATHLRGTDTQYF.

The chain joins TRBV20-1 to TRBJ1-4, with D unresolved. CDR1 is DFQATT, CDR2 SNEGSKA, per germline (reference sequence). CDR3 size: 10 residues. Trimming cost V 3 bases and J 8 bases, with 4 bases left between them. The CDR3 sequence: CSASREKLFF. The CDR3 region has the DNA TGCAGTGCTAGTCGGGAAAAACTGTTTTTT.

Of note for this clonotype: The junction departs from germline at one end; a sequencing error may be responsible. The chain links TRBV7-7 to TRBJ2-7, with TRBD1 matching over 7 bases. This CDR3 comprises 14 residues. CDR1 and CDR2 (germline): SSHAT, FNYEAQ (reference sequence). CDR3 in DNA: TGTGCTAGCAGCTTAGAGCAGGGGGTTGGCGAGCAGTACTTC. As protein: CASSLEQGVGEQYF. Combining the CDR3 with reference TRBV7-7 and TRBJ2-7 gives the whole variable domain GAGVSQSPRYKVTKRGQDVTLRCDPISSHATLYWYQQALGQGPEFLTYFNYEAQPDKSGLPSDRFSAERPEGSISTLTIQRTEQRDSAMYRCASSLEQGVGEQYFGPGTRLTVT.

This rearrangement joins TRBV6-2 or TRBV6-3 to TRBJ2-5; maybe TRBD1 (6 bases). V was trimmed by 6 bases and J by 5 bases, leaving 16 bases between them. This CDR3 region has 14 residues. Germline CDR1 reads MNHEY; CDR2 reads SVGEGT. CDR3 sequence: CASSPRTVRETQYF. The CDR3 bases are TGTGCCAGCAGCCCGCGGACAGTCCGGGAGACCCAGTACTTC.

The chain joins TRBV15 to TRBJ1-6; D gene unclear. V was cut by 11 bases and J by 0 bases, with 8 bases left in between. This CDR3 is built from 13 residues. Germline V CDR1 and CDR2: LNHNV, YYDKDF (reference sequence). The CDR3: CAWSSSYNSPLHF. CDR3 nucleotide sequence: TGTGCCTGGAGTAGCTCCTATAATTCACCCCTCCACTTT.

This clonotype showed up just a few times. The CDR3 protein is CASSLGANQETQYF. In DNA form, the CDR3 reads TGTGCCAGCAGCTTAGGAGCGAACCAAGAGACCCAGTACTTC. The chain carries TRBV7-8 and TRBJ2-5; no reliable D call. Germline V lookup: CDR1 SGHVS, CDR2 FQNEAQ. Trimming shortened V by 1 base and J by 0 bases, and 6 bases separated the two germline ends. This CDR3 has 14 residues.

V gene TRBV30 combines with J gene TRBJ2-7; D is ambiguous. V was trimmed by 2 bases and J by 0 bases, leaving 17 bases between them. The CDR3 runs to 16 residues. Looked up from germline, CDR1 is GTSNPN and CDR2 is SVGIG (reference sequence). CDR3 sequence (DNA): TGTGCCTGGAGTCCCCCCCTTAGCCCTCACTCCTACGAGCAGTACTTC. This encodes CAWSPPLSPHSYEQYF.